This T cell receptor beta chain stems from a study of T cell responses to AZD1222 COVID-19 vaccine. Regarding the study as a whole: It was only after the peak T cell response that any repertoires were sampled. Baseline seropositives among AZD1222 recipients totaled only six. Reports indicate that nearly half of spike-specific TCRs are directed at unmutated variant regions. White British people made up most donors, females outnumbered males, and clonal diversity was possibly underestimated.

CDR3 length: 13 residues. Losses at the gene ends were 6 bases for V and 5 bases for J; bases not matched to a gene: 4. Profiling relied on immunoSEQ multiplex PCR, and the TCRdb table lists in-frame clones only, not all of them. The table has around 250,000 clones, just over 90% seen once. Remarks on this clone: Its cognate antigen is unknown.

This sequence joins TRBV12-3 or TRBV12-4 and TRBJ2-3; TRBD1 matches 8 bases. This receptor was obtained from an adult in good health. Source: peripheral blood, taken on day 0 of AZD1222 vaccination. The CDR3 protein is CASSATGVDTQYF. CDR3 in DNA: TGTGCCAGCAGCGCGACAGGGGTAGATACGCAGTATTTT.